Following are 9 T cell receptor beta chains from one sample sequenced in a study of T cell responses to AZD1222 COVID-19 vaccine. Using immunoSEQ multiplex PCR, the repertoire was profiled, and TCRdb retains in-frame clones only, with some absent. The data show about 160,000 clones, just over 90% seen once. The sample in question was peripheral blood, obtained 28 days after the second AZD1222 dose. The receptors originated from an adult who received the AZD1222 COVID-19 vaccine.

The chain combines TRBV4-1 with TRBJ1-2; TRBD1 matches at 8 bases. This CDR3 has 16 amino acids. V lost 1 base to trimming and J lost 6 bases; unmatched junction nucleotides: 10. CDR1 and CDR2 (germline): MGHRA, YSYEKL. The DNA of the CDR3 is TGCGCCAGCAGCCAAGGAAGCAGGGGGCGCCCCCATGGCTACACCTTC. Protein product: CASSQGSRGRPHGYTF.

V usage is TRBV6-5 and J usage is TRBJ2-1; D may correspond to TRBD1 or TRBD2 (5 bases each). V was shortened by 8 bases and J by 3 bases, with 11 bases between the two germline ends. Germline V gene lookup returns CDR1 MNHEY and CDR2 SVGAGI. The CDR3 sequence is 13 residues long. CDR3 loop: CASQGDFYNEQFF. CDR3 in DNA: TGTGCCAGCCAGGGAGATTTCTACAATGAGCAGTTCTTC.

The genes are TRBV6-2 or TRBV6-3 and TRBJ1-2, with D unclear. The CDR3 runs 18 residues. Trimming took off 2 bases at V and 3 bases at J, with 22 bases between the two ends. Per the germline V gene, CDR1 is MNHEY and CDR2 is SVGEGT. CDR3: CASSYRVGRGPPDYGYTF. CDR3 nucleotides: TGTGCCAGCAGTTACAGGGTTGGGAGAGGGCCCCCGGACTATGGCTACACCTTC.

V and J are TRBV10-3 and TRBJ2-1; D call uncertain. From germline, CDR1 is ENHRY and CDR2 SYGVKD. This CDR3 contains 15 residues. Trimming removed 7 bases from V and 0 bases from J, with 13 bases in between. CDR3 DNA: TGTGCCATCAACAGTGTCGGTCGCTCCTACAATGAGCAGTTCTTC. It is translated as CAINSVGRSYNEQFF.

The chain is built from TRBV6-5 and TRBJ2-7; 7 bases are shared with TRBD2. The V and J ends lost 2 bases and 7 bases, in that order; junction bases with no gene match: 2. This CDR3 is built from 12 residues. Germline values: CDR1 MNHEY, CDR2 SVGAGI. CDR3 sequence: CASSYDGGEQYF. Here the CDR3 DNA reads TGTGCCAGCAGTTACGACGGGGGGGAGCAGTACTTC.

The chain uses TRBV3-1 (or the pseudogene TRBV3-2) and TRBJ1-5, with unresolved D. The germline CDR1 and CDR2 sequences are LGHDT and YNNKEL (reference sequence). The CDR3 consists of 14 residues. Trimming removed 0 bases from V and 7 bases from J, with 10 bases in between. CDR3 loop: CASSQDGGWQPQHF. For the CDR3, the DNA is TGTGCCAGCAGCCAAGATGGTGGGTGGCAGCCCCAGCATTTT.

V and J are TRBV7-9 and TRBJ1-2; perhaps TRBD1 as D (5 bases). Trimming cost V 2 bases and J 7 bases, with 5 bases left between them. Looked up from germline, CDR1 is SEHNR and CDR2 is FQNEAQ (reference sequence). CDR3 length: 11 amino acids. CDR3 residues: CASSLQGGYTF. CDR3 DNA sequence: TGTGCCAGCAGCTTACAGGGTGGCTACACCTTC.

The CDR3 loop reads CASSYSDRFSVVPLHF. The CDR3 DNA sequence: TGTGCCAGCAGTTACTCGGACAGGTTTAGTGTAGTACCCCTCCACTTT. This chain connects TRBV6-5 to TRBJ1-6, with 7 nucleotides matching TRBD1. CDR3 length equals 16 residues. Per the germline V gene, CDR1 is MNHEY and CDR2 is SVGAGI. The V segment lost 0 bases and the J segment 12 bases; nucleotides outside the gene matches: 11.

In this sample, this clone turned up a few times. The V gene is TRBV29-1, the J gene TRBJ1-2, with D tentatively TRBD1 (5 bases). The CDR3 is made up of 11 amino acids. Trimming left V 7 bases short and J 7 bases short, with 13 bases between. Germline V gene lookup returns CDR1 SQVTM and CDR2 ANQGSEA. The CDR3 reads CSALGELGYTF. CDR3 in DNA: TGCAGCGCTCTGGGGGAGCTTGGCTACACCTTC.